The count of the clone carrying this TCR beta chain is one. What it binds is unknown. The sample comes from a study of shared clonotypes between healthy human individuals. Notes on the study in general: Clonotypes shared by all four sorted-subset donors had higher generation probabilities than non-shared clonotypes. Larger estimated richness was generally recorded for naive subsets relative to memory subsets. Deeper or shallower sequencing was expected to change how clonotypes are shared among donors.

The method was immunoSEQ multiplex PCR; TCRdb's version includes in-frame clones alone and lacks a portion of them. Seen here are roughly 2,500,000 clones, approximately 93% observed once, and the top ten hold around 0.37%. The CDR3 extends over 13 amino acids. Germline loops: CDR1 SGHDT, CDR2 YYEEEE. Trimming pared 0 bases from V and 5 bases from J, leaving 9 bases between. Division of CD4+ cells produced a CD45RA+ naive subset and a CD45RA-negative memory subset. This chain joins TRBV5-6 and TRBJ2-7; D is unclear. Sequenced: naive CD4+ T cells from PBMCs. This sample's subset: CD45RA+ positively selected. The origin of this receptor is a young man in good health. Some clones in this sample may be carry-over from other donors' samples. In nucleotides, the CDR3 is TGTGCCAGCAGCTTGGTCGAAAGGGACGAGCAGTACTTC. It codes for CASSLVERDEQYF.